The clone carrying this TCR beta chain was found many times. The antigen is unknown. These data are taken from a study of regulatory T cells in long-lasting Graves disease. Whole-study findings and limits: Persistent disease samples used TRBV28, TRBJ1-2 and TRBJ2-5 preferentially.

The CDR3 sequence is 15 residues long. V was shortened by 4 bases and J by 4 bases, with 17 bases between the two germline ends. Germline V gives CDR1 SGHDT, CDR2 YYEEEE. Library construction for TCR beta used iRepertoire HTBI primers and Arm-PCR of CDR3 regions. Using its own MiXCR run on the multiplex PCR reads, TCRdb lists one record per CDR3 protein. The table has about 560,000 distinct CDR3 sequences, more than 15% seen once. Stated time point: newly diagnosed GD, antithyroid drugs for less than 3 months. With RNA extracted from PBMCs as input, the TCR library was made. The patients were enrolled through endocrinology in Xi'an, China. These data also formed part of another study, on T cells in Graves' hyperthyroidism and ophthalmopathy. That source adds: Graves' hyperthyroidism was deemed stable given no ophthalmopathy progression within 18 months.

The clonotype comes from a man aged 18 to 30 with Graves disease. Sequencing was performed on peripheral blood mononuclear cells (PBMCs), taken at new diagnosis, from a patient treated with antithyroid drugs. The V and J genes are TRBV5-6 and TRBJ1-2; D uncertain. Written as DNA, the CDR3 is TGTGCCAGCAGCCGAACGGACGGTAACTTCTATGGCTACACCTTC. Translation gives CASSRTDGNFYGYTF.